The next 19 T cell receptor beta chains were all read from a single sample in a study of HIV-infected children after antiretroviral therapy interruption. The treatment: PENTA 11 planned treatment interruption arm or continuous ART arm. A 3' RACE protocol on RNA, with unique molecular identifiers, produced the TCR library. TCRdb ran MiXCR on the 3' RACE reads and lists one entry per CDR3 protein. Here the sample spans about 89,000 distinct CDR3 sequences, approximately 6.9% being singletons. Source: CD45RA+ CD4+ T cells from PBMCs, pooled from several time points, taken from a donor given antiretroviral therapy, either interrupted or continuous. The subset denotes: naive CD4+ CD45RA+ CD45RO- T cells. The source is a pool of human donors with HIV.

This clonotype was counted a few times. The rearrangement links TRBV12-3 or TRBV12-4 to TRBJ1-2, with 7 nucleotides matching TRBD1. With 5 bases clipped from V and 3 bases from J, the junction kept 15 bases outside the gene matches. This CDR3 has 17 residues. The CDR3 reads CASSALDRRRPYYGYTF. The CDR3 nucleotides read TGTGCCAGCAGTGCTCTGGACAGGAGAAGACCTTACTATGGCTACACCTTC.

This clonotype has ten or more counts. The chain has TRBV20-1 and TRBJ2-7, with a possible D match to TRBD2 (6 bases). With 4 bases removed from V and 4 bases from J, the gap between germline ends came to 14 bases. Germline V lookup: CDR1 DFQATT, CDR2 SNEGSKA (reference sequence). The CDR3 has 13 residues. The CDR3 coding sequence is TGCAGTGCTACCCCGGGAGACGTTTACGAGCAGTACTTC. Amino acid sequence: CSATPGDVYEQYF.

This clonotype was detected a few times. This sequence joins TRBV3-1 and TRBJ2-1; 9 nucleotides align to TRBD2. J was trimmed by 3 bases and V by 1 base; bases with no gene match: 1. Germline V CDR1 and CDR2: LGHDT, YNNKEL (reference sequence). The CDR3 is 15 amino acids. CDR3 bases: TGTGCCAGCAGCCAAGGACTAGCGGACTACAATGAGCAGTTCTTC. It specifies CASSQGLADYNEQFF.

The rearrangement joins TRBV10-2 to TRBJ2-1; D remains unclear. Trimming removed 0 bases from V and 12 bases from J, with 15 bases in between. The germline CDR1 and CDR2 sequences are WSHSY and SAAADI. The CDR3 totals 14 residues. CDR3: CASSESIPGLGQFF. CDR3 sequence (DNA): TGCGCCAGCAGTGAGTCGATTCCCGGGCTCGGGCAGTTCTTC.

This clonotype was observed at least ten times. The V and J genes are TRBV29-1 and TRBJ1-2; weak D call: TRBD1 (6 bases). Trimming took 7 bases from V and 5 from J, leaving 11 bases between them. CDR1 and CDR2 from the germline V gene are SQVTM and ANQGSEA. The CDR3 extends over 11 amino acids. The CDR3 DNA reads TGCAGCGCAGGGGTGTATTATGGCTACACCTTC. Translating it yields CSAGVYYGYTF.

There are many counts of this clonotype. The chain couples TRBV4-1 to TRBJ1-6; D gene unclear. This CDR3 is 17 amino acids long. V was clipped by 1 base and J by 0 bases, with 10 bases between them. Germline V CDR1 and CDR2: MGHRA, YSYEKL. Written as DNA, the CDR3 is TGCGCCAGCAGCCAAGGGGTCCTTAGCTCCTATAATTCACCCCTCCACTTT. It yields the protein CASSQGVLSSYNSPLHF.

This clonotype was observed many times. The gene calls are TRBV12-3 or TRBV12-4 and TRBJ2-7; D is ambiguous. The V and J ends lost 1 base and 3 bases respectively, with 13 bases between them. This CDR3 region has 15 residues. CDR3 nucleotide sequence: TGTGCCAGCAGTTTAGGGACGGCGAGCTTCTACGAGCAGTACTTC. Protein product: CASSLGTASFYEQYF.

In this sample, this clonotype turned up many times. This chain connects TRBV6-5 to TRBJ2-3; possible D gene TRBD2, 5 bases. The CDR3 is 13 amino acids. Trimming removed 5 bases at V and 7 bases at J, with 13 bases between. Germline V gives CDR1 MNHEY, CDR2 SVGAGI. The DNA for the CDR3 is TGTGCCAGCAGTAGGACTGGCATAAATACGCAGTATTTT. Translating it yields CASSRTGINTQYF.

Many counts were recorded for this clonotype. The V and J genes are TRBV10-3 and TRBJ2-3, with 10 bases matching TRBD2. V trimming: 6 bases; J trimming: 2 bases; junction bases outside the gene matches: 5. The CDR3 spans 15 residues. Germline-derived CDR1 and CDR2 are ENHRY and SYGVKD. The CDR3 region is CAISRTSGHTDTQYF. In nucleotides, the CDR3 is TGTGCCATCAGCCGGACTAGCGGCCACACAGATACGCAGTATTTT.

This clonotype was seen only a few times. This chain connects TRBV7-3 to TRBJ2-7; 9 nucleotides match TRBD2. This CDR3 comprises 15 residues. Germline-derived CDR1 and CDR2 are SGHTA and FQGTGA. With 3 bases clipped from V and 2 bases from J, the junction kept 5 bases outside the gene matches. The CDR3 is CASSLSGGTPYEQYF. CDR3 nucleotides: TGTGCCAGCAGCTTGAGCGGGGGGACCCCCTACGAGCAGTACTTC.

The CDR3 DNA reads TGTGCCAGCAGCATGCACTCCTTAACCCCCGGCTACGAGCAGTACTTC. Translating gives CASSMHSLTPGYEQYF. The genes are TRBV28 and TRBJ2-7; D remains ambiguous. CDR1 is MDHEN, CDR2 SYDVKM, per germline. Deletions cut 6 bases from V and 3 bases from J, with 21 bases between. This CDR3 comprises 16 residues.

This chain uses TRBV10-3 with TRBJ1-3; a possible D gene is TRBD1 (5 bases). The CDR3 is made up of 15 amino acids. Trimming took 7 bases from V and 0 from J, leaving 13 bases between them. In germline, CDR1 is ENHRY, CDR2 SYGVKD. The CDR3 DNA sequence: TGTGCCATCACTCCGACGGGGGTCTCTGGAAACACCATATATTTT. Residues: CAITPTGVSGNTIYF.

The rearrangement links TRBV6-5 to TRBJ1-2; 7 bases map to TRBD1. Germline CDR1 and CDR2: MNHEY and SVGAGI. This CDR3 region has 13 residues. Losses at the gene ends were 5 bases for V and 5 bases for J; bases not matched to a gene: 5. The CDR3 bases are TGTGCCAGCAGTGTCGACAGGGTTTATGGCTACACCTTC. As protein: CASSVDRVYGYTF.

This clonotype turned up a few times. The rearrangement uses TRBV4-1 and TRBJ2-7, with a possible D match to TRBD2 (5 bases). The V and J ends lost 0 bases and 7 bases respectively, with 19 bases between them. CDR3 length: 16 amino acids. The germline V gene has CDR1 MGHRA and CDR2 YSYEKL. CDR3 sequence reads: CASSQEGGPPNWEQYF. Written as DNA, the CDR3 is TGCGCCAGCAGCCAAGAAGGCGGGCCCCCCAACTGGGAGCAGTACTTC.

This clonotype was observed a handful of times. The chain links TRBV5-1 to TRBJ1-4; D call uncertain. CDR1 and CDR2 (germline): SGHRS, YFSETQ. The CDR3 covers 15 residues. V was shortened by 2 bases and J by 6 bases, with 14 bases between the two germline ends. The chain's CDR3 is CASSLKLPGDEKLFF. CDR3 coding DNA: TGCGCCAGCAGCTTAAAGCTCCCCGGAGATGAAAAACTGTTTTTT. The whole variable domain, filled in from reference TRBV5-1 and TRBJ1-4, reads KAGVTQTPRYLIKTRGQQVTLSCSPISGHRSVSWYQQTPGQGLQFLFEYFSETQRNKGNFPGRFSGRQFSNSRSEMNVSTLELGDSALYLCASSLKLPGDEKLFFGSGTQLSVL.

This clonotype appeared many times. This chain uses TRBV28 with TRBJ2-1; D possibly corresponds to TRBD1 (7 bases). V shed 4 bases and J shed 0 bases, with 13 bases lying between them. CDR1 and CDR2 from the germline V gene are MDHEN and SYDVKM. The CDR3 extends over 16 amino acids. The CDR3 loop reads CASSSPGDSSYNEQFF. Written as DNA, the CDR3 is TGTGCCAGCAGTTCCCCGGGGGACAGCTCCTACAATGAGCAGTTCTTC.

This clonotype was observed a few times. The V gene is TRBV12-3 or TRBV12-4, the J gene TRBJ1-5, with TRBD1 as a possible D gene (5 bases). V shed 1 base and J shed 11 bases, with 15 bases lying between them. The CDR3 length is 14 residues. The CDR3 sequence: CASSLGQSEAAQHF. The CDR3 DNA reads TGTGCCAGCAGTTTAGGACAGTCTGAGGCGGCCCAGCATTTT.

Only a few counts were recorded for this clonotype. The chain is built from TRBV12-3 or TRBV12-4 and TRBJ1-2; 9 positions agree with TRBD1. Trimming took 2 bases from V and 4 from J; bases not matched to a gene: 5. CDR3 length: 15 amino acids. The CDR3: CASSLNEQGAYGYTF. CDR3 nucleotides: TGTGCCAGCAGTTTAAACGAACAGGGGGCCTATGGCTACACCTTC.

This clonotype was counted at least ten times. The chain uses TRBV2 and TRBJ1-3; 12 bases fit TRBD1. Germline V gene lookup returns CDR1 SNHLY and CDR2 FYNNEI. V gave up 7 bases and J gave up 8 bases; unmatched junction bases: 9. The length of the CDR3 is 15 residues. The CDR3 region is CASTPGGQGADTIYF. CDR3 sequence (DNA): TGTGCCAGCACTCCAGGGGGACAGGGGGCGGACACCATATATTTT.